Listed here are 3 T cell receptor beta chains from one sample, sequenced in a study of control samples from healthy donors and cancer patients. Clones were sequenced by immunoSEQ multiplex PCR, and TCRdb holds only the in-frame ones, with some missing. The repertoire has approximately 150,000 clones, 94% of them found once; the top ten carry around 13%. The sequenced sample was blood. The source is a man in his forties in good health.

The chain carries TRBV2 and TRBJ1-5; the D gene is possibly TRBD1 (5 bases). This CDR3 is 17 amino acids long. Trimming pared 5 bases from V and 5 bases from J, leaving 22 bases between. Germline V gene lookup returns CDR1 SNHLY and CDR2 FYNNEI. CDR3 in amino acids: CASSTRIGTLEYQPQHF. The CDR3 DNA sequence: TGTGCCAGCAGTACTAGAATAGGGACCTTGGAATATCAGCCCCAGCATTTT.

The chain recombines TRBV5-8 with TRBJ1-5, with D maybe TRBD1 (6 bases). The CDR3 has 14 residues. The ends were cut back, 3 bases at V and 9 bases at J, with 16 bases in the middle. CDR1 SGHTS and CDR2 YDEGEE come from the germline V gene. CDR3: CASSYTKQGLPQHF. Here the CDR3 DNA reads TGTGCCAGCAGCTACACTAAACAGGGTTTGCCCCAGCATTTT.

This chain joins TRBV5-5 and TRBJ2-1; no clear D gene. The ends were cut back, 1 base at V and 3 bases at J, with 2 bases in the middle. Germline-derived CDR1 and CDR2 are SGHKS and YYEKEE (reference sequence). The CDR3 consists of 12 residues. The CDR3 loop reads CASSLFYNEQFF. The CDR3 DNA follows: TGTGCCAGCAGCTTGTTCTACAATGAGCAGTTCTTC.